This record looks at one TCR beta chain sequence and its context. The CDR3 has 14 residues. V lost 0 bases, J lost 2 bases, and 8 bases lay in between. CDR1 and CDR2 from the germline V gene are SGDLS and YYNGEE. The data were produced by immunoSEQ multiplex PCR, yet TCRdb's version contains in-frame clones alone and is incomplete. The sample yields fewer than 500,000 clones, more than 80% seen once. These data belong to a study of blood T cell repertoires in COVID-19. Study background: COVID-19 samples from acute and convalescent phases originated in the United States, Italy and Spain. Nucleic acid was either cDNA or gDNA, and it came from T cells, B-cell-depleted T cells, or PBMCs.

Participants spanned ages about 18 to 89 years and resided in 24 US areas. This receptor was taken from a man aged 25-40 years who had recovered from COVID-19. Source material: PBMCs or T cells enriched from blood (not recorded which). The rearrangement joins TRBV9 to TRBJ1-1, with a weak D call TRBD1 (5 bases). Written as DNA, the CDR3 is TGTGCCAGCAGCGTAGAGGGGCCCAACACTGAAGCTTTCTTT. This sequence encodes CASSVEGPNTEAFF.